This T cell receptor (beta chain) came from a study of blood T cell repertoires in COVID-19. Authors' analysis steps: Nucleated cell counts were estimated from reference gene primer amplification. Profiling relied on immunoSEQ multiplex PCR, and the TCRdb table lists in-frame clones only, not all of them. That table supplies the V and J calls and clone size; D and trimming were determined from the DNA. The repertoire holds some 130,000 clones, with about 80% as singletons. The CDR3 covers 19 residues. This receptor was identified in a man between 60 and 75 years old with acute or convalescent COVID-19. Sequencing was carried out using peripheral blood. The chain has TRBV21-1 and TRBJ1-2; the table's TRBD1 call for D was not verified on the DNA. TRBV21-1 is recorded as a pseudogene. CDR3 sequence: CASSKTGDRKGYYTHGYTF. The CDR3 DNA reads as TGTGCCAGCAGCAAAACGGGGGACAGAAAAGGGTACTATACTCATGGCTACACCTTC.